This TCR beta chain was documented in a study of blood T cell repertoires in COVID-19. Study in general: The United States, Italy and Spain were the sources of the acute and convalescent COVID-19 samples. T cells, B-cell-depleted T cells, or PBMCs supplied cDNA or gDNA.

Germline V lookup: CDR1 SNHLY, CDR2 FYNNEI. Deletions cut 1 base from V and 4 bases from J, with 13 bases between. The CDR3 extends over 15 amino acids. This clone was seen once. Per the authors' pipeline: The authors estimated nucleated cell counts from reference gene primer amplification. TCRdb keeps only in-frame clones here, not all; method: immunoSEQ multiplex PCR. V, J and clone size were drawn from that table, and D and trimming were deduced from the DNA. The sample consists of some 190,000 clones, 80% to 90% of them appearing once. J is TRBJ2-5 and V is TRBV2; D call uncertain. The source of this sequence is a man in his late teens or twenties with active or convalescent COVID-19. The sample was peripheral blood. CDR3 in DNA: TGTGCCAGCAGTGAAGACGGTAGTTCCACAGAGACCCAGTACTTC. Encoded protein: CASSEDGSSTETQYF. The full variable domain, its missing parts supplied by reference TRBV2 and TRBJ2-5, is EPEVTQTPSHQVTQMGQEVILRCVPISNHLYFYWYRQILGQKVEFLVSFYNNEISEKSEIFDDQFSVERPDGSNFTLKIRSTKLEDSAMYFCASSEDGSSTETQYFGPGTRLLVL.